This TCR beta chain was documented in a study of blood T cells in healthy people across ages. Overall study: Through template switching, about one barcoded beta molecule was captured per two T cells, as measured in model experiments. Study-wide findings and caveats: With age, beta diversity per million T cells declined roughly linearly, significantly by around 43.

A sample-barcoded 5' primer and a J-beta primer mix were used in a second PCR of about 7 to 12 cycles. One entry per CDR3 protein results from TCRdb running MiXCR on the 5' RACE reads. The table lists more than 800,000 distinct CDR3 sequences, about 28% of them singletons, with approximately 15% in the top ten. In regard to this clonotype: Its target is not known.

Trimming cost V 5 bases and J 8 bases; bases outside gene matches: 9. Germline CDR1 and CDR2: SGHTA and FQGNSA. CDR3 length equals 15 residues. This chain joins TRBV7-2 and TRBJ2-2; 9 bases map to TRBD2. Specimen: blood. This receptor was identified in a woman at least 80 years old in good health. CDR3 nucleotides: TGTGCCAGCAGCCCCCGGGTAGCGGGGGTTGGGGAGCTGTTTTTT. Residues: CASSPRVAGVGELFF.